The clone carrying this T cell receptor (beta chain) was seen at least ten times. Time point indicated: newly diagnosed GD, antithyroid drugs for less than 3 months. From PBMCs, RNA was extracted and then used to make the TCR library. From an endocrinology department in Xi'an, China, came the patients. The data belong to a study of regulatory T cells in long-lasting Graves disease. CDR3-region Arm-PCR and iRepertoire HTBI primers produced the TCR beta libraries. TCRdb itself ran the multiplex PCR reads through MiXCR, one entry per CDR3 protein. The data hold approximately 480,000 distinct CDR3 sequences, with about 16% observed a single time. Germline-derived CDR1 and CDR2 are DFQATT and SNEGSKA (reference sequence). Trimming removed 1 base from V and 0 bases from J, with 14 bases in between. The CDR3 extends over 16 amino acids. The same sample was also studied in work on T cells in Graves' hyperthyroidism and ophthalmopathy. That study adds: The model predicted ophthalmopathy a median approximately 6 months before onset.

Sequenced here: peripheral blood mononuclear cells (PBMCs), sampled at new diagnosis, from a patient treated with antithyroid drugs. This rearrangement joins TRBV20-1 to TRBJ2-3; D is possibly TRBD2 (6 bases). This clonotype originated in a man between 35 and 55 years old with Graves disease. The CDR3 sequence is CSARGGGATSTDTQYF. The CDR3 DNA follows: TGCAGTGCTAGAGGAGGCGGGGCGACTAGCACAGATACGCAGTATTTT.